Below, 12 T cell receptor beta chains from the same sample are listed, as sequenced in a study of identical twins. TCRdb redid the calling of the 5' RACE reads with MiXCR, one entry per CDR3 protein. The table shows about 390,000 distinct CDR3 sequences, with approximately 8.7% occurring only once. The sequenced sample was naive T cells sorted from blood. The receptors stem from a woman in her 50s in good health.

The table lists this clonotype with many counts. The chain combines TRBV5-1 with TRBJ2-5; D ambiguous. Germline values: CDR1 SGHRS, CDR2 YFSETQ. The CDR3 covers 12 residues. Trimming stripped 4 bases from V and 4 bases from J, with 8 bases between. The DNA of the CDR3 is TGCGCCAGCAGCCCCGAATCAGAGACCCAGTACTTC. As protein: CASSPESETQYF.

This clonotype was observed a few times. V usage is TRBV5-1 and J usage is TRBJ2-2, with D possibly being TRBD2 (5 bases). Germline V gives CDR1 SGHRS, CDR2 YFSETQ. V was shortened by 2 bases and J by 4 bases, with 18 bases between the two germline ends. This CDR3 region has 17 residues. This chain's CDR3 is CASSLPPLGEPTGELFF. As DNA, the CDR3 is TGCGCCAGCAGCTTACCCCCTCTCGGGGAGCCCACCGGGGAGCTGTTTTTT.

This chain connects TRBV7-9 to TRBJ2-1, with D hard to call. Between the trimmed V and J ends, which lost 5 bases and 8 bases, there was a span of 16 bases. The CDR3 runs 14 residues. Looked up from germline, CDR1 is SEHNR and CDR2 is FQNEAQ (reference sequence). CDR3 nucleotide sequence: TGTGCCAGCAGCCCTTCGGACGGAACGGATGAGCAGTTCTTC. It encodes CASSPSDGTDEQFF.

This clonotype appeared a few times. This chain links TRBV2 with TRBJ2-5, with D perhaps matching TRBD1 (8 bases). The CDR3 totals 14 residues. V lost 6 bases and J lost 5, with 16 bases in between. Germline CDR1 is SNHLY and CDR2 is FYNNEI. The chain's CDR3 is CASRLDRGGETQYF. CDR3 nucleotides: TGTGCCAGCAGATTAGACAGGGGAGGGGAGACCCAGTACTTC.

This sequence joins TRBV3-1 and TRBJ2-7, with 8 positions matching TRBD1. Unmatched junction bases numbered 16, after V lost 3 bases and J lost 12 bases. This CDR3 has 15 amino acids. Germline V gene lookup returns CDR1 LGHDT and CDR2 YNNKEL (reference sequence). The DNA of the CDR3 is TGTGCCAGCAGCCAGGCAGGGACAGGCGCTCGTACGCCGTACTTC. Encoded protein: CASSQAGTGARTPYF.

The chain uses TRBV20-1 and TRBJ2-1, with TRBD2 as a possible D gene (6 bases). V lost 3 bases to trimming and J lost 0 bases, with 12 bases between them. From germline, CDR1 is DFQATT and CDR2 SNEGSKA (reference sequence). The CDR3 sequence is 15 residues long. CDR3 amino acids: CSASQRASSYNEQFF. The CDR3 DNA reads as TGCAGTGCTAGCCAGCGGGCTAGCTCCTACAATGAGCAGTTCTTC.

This clonotype was detected only a few times. V usage is TRBV7-9 and J usage is TRBJ2-6, with 8 bases identical to TRBD1. The germline gives CDR1 SEHNR, CDR2 FQNEAQ (reference sequence). The CDR3 length is 21 residues. With V trimmed by 1 base and J by 1 base, 15 bases remained unmatched. CDR3 residues: CASSLGSRGQAGGSGANVLTF. The CDR3 region has the DNA TGTGCCAGCAGCTTAGGAAGTAGGGGACAGGCCGGTGGGTCTGGGGCCAACGTCCTGACTTTC.

This clonotype was counted only a few times. The genes are TRBV3-1 and TRBJ2-1; D is ambiguous. Germline V gene data show CDR1 as LGHDT and CDR2 as YNNKEL (reference sequence). Trimming cost V 5 bases and J 8 bases, with 16 bases left between them. There are 14 residues in the CDR3. As DNA, the CDR3 is TGTGCCAGCAGCGTGGCAGGTGGATACGATGAGCAGTTCTTC. Protein sequence: CASSVAGGYDEQFF.

The chain couples TRBV7-2 to TRBJ2-3; 7 positions agree with TRBD2. V lost 5 bases to trimming and J lost 2 bases; unmatched junction nucleotides: 16. The CDR3 loop spans 18 amino acids. From germline, CDR1 is SGHTA and CDR2 FQGNSA. CDR3 DNA sequence: TGTGCCAGCAGCCGGCCGGGGGGAGGGCCCTTACACACAGATACGCAGTATTTT. Translating gives CASSRPGGGPLHTDTQYF.

The rearrangement joins TRBV2 to TRBJ2-2; TRBD1 might be the D (6 bases). Germline CDR1 SNHLY, CDR2 FYNNEI. The CDR3 extends over 16 amino acids. V was shortened by 6 bases and J by 2 bases, with 16 bases between the two germline ends. CDR3 sequence: CASSNMGARNTGELFF. CDR3 sequence (DNA): TGTGCCAGCAGCAATATGGGGGCGCGAAACACCGGGGAGCTGTTTTTT. The whole variable domain, remainder taken from reference TRBV2 and TRBJ2-2, is EPEVTQTPSHQVTQMGQEVILRCVPISNHLYFYWYRQILGQKVEFLVSFYNNEISEKSEIFDDQFSVERPDGSNFTLKIRSTKLEDSAMYFCASSNMGARNTGELFFGEGSRLTVL.

This clonotype was counted many times. The CDR3 is CASTSETGELFF. The CDR3 DNA is TGTGCCAGCACCTCAGAAACCGGGGAGCTGTTTTTT. The chain joins TRBV2 to TRBJ2-2; D is unclear. Germline CDR1 SNHLY, CDR2 FYNNEI. Trimming stripped 7 bases from V and 5 bases from J, with 8 bases between. The CDR3 has 12 residues.

This clonotype showed up just a few times. One end of the junction varies from germline; a read error may be responsible. The gene calls are TRBV7-7 and TRBJ2-1, with 9 nucleotides matching TRBD1. Per the germline V gene, CDR1 is SSHAT and CDR2 is FNYEAQ (reference sequence). This CDR3 has 16 amino acids. This chain's CDR3 is CASSSGQGRSYNEQFF. The CDR3, as DNA: TGTGCTAGCAGCTCGGGACAGGGTAGATCCTACAATGAGCAGTTCTTC.